The T cell receptor (beta chain) described here comes from a study of blood T cell repertoires in COVID-19. Study-level background: Material from acute and convalescent COVID-19 was sourced from the United States, Italy and Spain.

Method: immunoSEQ multiplex PCR; TCRdb's copy keeps in-frame clones and lacks some. This sample carries tens of thousands of clones, more than 80% of them seen once, and the ten largest clones take around 15%. Germline trimming cut 3 bases from V and 5 bases from J; bases unmatched to any gene: 0. The CDR3 totals 12 residues. Germline CDR1 KGHSH, CDR2 LQKENI. The origin of this receptor is a woman older than 75 with acute or convalescent COVID-19. This chain connects TRBV18 to TRBJ2-5; 7 bases are shared with TRBD2. Source material: peripheral blood. CDR3 protein: CASSPGGETQYF. DNA of the CDR3: TGTGCCAGCTCACCCGGGGGGGAGACCCAGTACTTC.